Each of the 25 T cell receptor beta chains below was sequenced from the same sample in a study of T cells in Graves' hyperthyroidism and ophthalmopathy. Using RNA transcripts as the source, TCR beta CDR3 regions were amplified. During a first-round RT-PCR of the TCR CDR3, the HTBI primer set was used. TCRdb processed the multiplex PCR reads anew with MiXCR; each CDR3 protein has one entry. The data contain approximately 330,000 distinct CDR3 sequences, around 13% of them singletons. What was sequenced was blood. All receptors come from a woman aged 40-49 years with Graves' ophthalmopathy.

In its sample, this clonotype was seen once. The gene calls are TRBV7-9 and TRBJ2-1; no reliable D call. The CDR3 loop spans 13 amino acids. Germline V CDR1 and CDR2: SEHNR, FQNEAQ (reference sequence). V was pared by 4 bases and J by 8 bases, with 12 bases between. CDR3 sequence (DNA): TGTGCCAGCAGCTCCTTAACATCCTATGAGCAGTTCTTC. It encodes CASSSLTSYEQFF.

The CDR3 coding sequence is TGTGCCAGCAGTTTTTCCAAGTACGAGCAGTACTTC. Protein sequence: CASSFSKYEQYF. This chain connects TRBV28 to TRBJ2-7, with D unclear. Trimming took off 3 bases at V and 4 bases at J, with 7 bases between the two ends. This CDR3 comprises 12 residues. Germline loops: CDR1 MDHEN, CDR2 SYDVKM.

The sample holds many counts of this clonotype. The chain carries TRBV10-3 and TRBJ2-1; 8 bases are a match to TRBD2. CDR3 length equals 13 residues. The V segment lost 7 bases and the J segment 4 bases; nucleotides outside the gene matches: 3. The V gene's germline CDR1 is ENHRY and CDR2 SYGVKD. The chain's CDR3 is CAINSGIYNEQFF. The CDR3 DNA follows: TGTGCCATCAATAGCGGGATATACAATGAGCAGTTCTTC.

This clonotype was counted between two and nine times. The chain combines TRBV24-1 with TRBJ2-1; the D is unclear. V was shortened by 6 bases and J by 6 bases, with 17 bases between the two germline ends. Germline V gene data show CDR1 as KGHDR and CDR2 as SFDVKD. There are 15 residues in the CDR3. The CDR3 reads CATSSTFPYSNEQFF. CDR3 DNA: TGTGCCACCAGTTCTACGTTCCCATACTCCAATGAGCAGTTCTTC.

The chain is built from TRBV7-9 and TRBJ2-3; TRBD1 might be the D (5 bases). Germline assignment: CDR1 SEHNR and CDR2 FQNEAQ (reference sequence). This CDR3 region has 19 residues. V lost 5 bases, J lost 3 bases, and 27 bases lay in between. The CDR3 loop reads CASSQESASDTRRTDTQYF. DNA for the CDR3: TGTGCCAGCAGCCAAGAATCGGCTTCGGACACGAGAAGGACAGATACGCAGTATTTT.

The V and J genes are TRBV25-1 and TRBJ1-1; weak D call: TRBD1 (6 bases). The germline V gene encodes CDR1 MGHDK and CDR2 SYGVNS. Trimming took off 8 bases at V and 0 bases at J, with 10 bases between the two ends. CDR3 length: 13 residues. The CDR3, as DNA: TGTGCCAGCCGGACAGCCATGAACACTGAAGCTTTCTTT. Encoded protein: CASRTAMNTEAFF. Together with reference TRBV25-1 and TRBJ1-1, the CDR3 gives the full variable domain: EADIYQTPRYLVIGTGKKITLECSQTMGHDKMYWYQQDPGMELHLIHYSYGVNSTEKGDLSSESTVSRIRTEHFPLTLESARPSHTSQYLCASRTAMNTEAFFGQGTRLTVV.

This clonotype was seen many times. The J gene is TRBJ1-1, the V gene TRBV5-1, with D perhaps matching TRBD1 (6 bases). The CDR3 runs 14 residues. The V end lost 5 bases, the J end lost 3 bases, and 14 bases lay between the germline ends. Germline assignment: CDR1 SGHRS and CDR2 YFSETQ. CDR3 bases: TGCGCCAGCAGTCGGGGTGGGGGCGACACTGAAGCTTTCTTT. Amino acids: CASSRGGGDTEAFF.

This clonotype was seen more than once but under ten times. The chain carries TRBV27 and TRBJ1-4; D unresolved. This CDR3 contains 17 residues. Trimming took 6 bases from V and 5 from J, leaving 22 bases between them. CDR1 is MNHEY and CDR2 is SMNVEV in the germline V gene (reference sequence). The CDR3 DNA is TGTGCCAGCAGGCACATTCTTGCCGGAATAGGGAATGAAAAACTGTTTTTT. Protein: CASRHILAGIGNEKLFF.

Many counts were recorded for this clonotype. The chain carries TRBV11-2 and TRBJ2-5; 7 nucleotides agree with TRBD1. Looked up from germline, CDR1 is SGHAT and CDR2 is FQNNGV. The CDR3 extends over 15 amino acids. The ends lost 6 bases at V and 4 bases at J; junction bases unmatched: 11. CDR3 protein: CASRKETGWGETQYF. The DNA of the CDR3 is TGTGCCAGCAGGAAGGAGACAGGGTGGGGAGAGACCCAGTACTTC. The variable domain in full, completed from reference TRBV11-2 and TRBJ2-5, reads EAGVAQSPRYKIIEKRQSVAFWCNPISGHATLYWYQQILGQGPKLLIQFQNNGVVDDSQLPKDRFSAERLKGVDSTLKIQPAKLEDSAVYLCASRKETGWGETQYFGPGTRLLVL.

This clonotype was observed once. J is TRBJ2-2 and V is TRBV3-1; D uncertain. CDR1 and CDR2 (germline): LGHDT, YNNKEL (reference sequence). The CDR3 consists of 15 residues. Trimming stripped 2 bases from V and 3 bases from J, with 10 bases between. CDR3: CASSQLSRDTGELFF. CDR3 nucleotide sequence: TGTGCCAGCAGCCAACTTTCCAGAGACACCGGGGAGCTGTTTTTT.

The chain employs TRBV13 and TRBJ1-1, with D possibly TRBD1 on 6 matching bases. The V gene's germline CDR1 is PRHDT and CDR2 FYEKMQ (reference sequence). CDR3 length: 14 residues. The V end lost 2 bases, the J end lost 4 bases, and 11 bases lay between the germline ends. This CDR3 is CASSLWGAVTEAFF. DNA of the CDR3: TGTGCCAGCAGCTTATGGGGGGCTGTCACTGAAGCTTTCTTT.

CDR3 coding DNA: TGCGCCAGCAGCTGGGCCCTGGACCCAAAAAACATTCAGTACTTC. Encoded protein: CASSWALDPKNIQYF. V is TRBV5-1 and J is TRBJ2-4, with D hard to call. Between the trimmed V and J ends, which lost 3 bases and 4 bases, there was a span of 14 bases. The CDR3 is 15 residues long. Per germline, CDR1 SGHRS and CDR2 YFSETQ.

This chain connects TRBV5-4 to TRBJ1-4, with 9 nucleotides matching TRBD1. V trimming: 4 bases; J trimming: 10 bases; junction bases outside the gene matches: 8. Per germline, CDR1 SGHNT and CDR2 YYREEE (reference sequence). CDR3 length equals 14 residues. The CDR3 DNA is TGTGCCAGCAGCCCGCGGGGACAGGGAGCAAAACTGTTTTTT. Translated, it gives CASSPRGQGAKLFF.

J is TRBJ2-5 and V is TRBV14; D is unclear. The CDR3 totals 13 residues. Trimming removed 5 bases at V and 5 bases at J, with 12 bases between. From germline, CDR1 is SGHDN and CDR2 FVKESK. The CDR3 nucleotides read TGTGCCAGCAGCAACATAAGGTCGGAGACCCAGTACTTC. Protein: CASSNIRSETQYF. The variable domain in full, with the rest retrieved from reference TRBV14 and TRBJ2-5, is EAGVTQFPSHSVIEKGQTVTLRCDPISGHDNLYWYRRVMGKEIKFLLHFVKESKQDESGMPNNRFLAERTGGTYSTLKVQPAELEDSGVYFCASSNIRSETQYFGPGTRLLVL.

J is TRBJ2-5 and V is TRBV28; possibly TRBD2 for D (5 bases). The V gene's germline CDR1 is MDHEN and CDR2 SYDVKM. The CDR3 is 13 amino acids. V lost 3 bases, J lost 2 bases, and 7 bases lay in between. The CDR3 here is CASSFPGQETQYF. CDR3 nucleotides: TGTGCCAGCAGTTTTCCGGGGCAAGAGACCCAGTACTTC.

At least ten counts were recorded for this clonotype. This rearrangement joins TRBV2 to TRBJ1-4, with no clear D. Trimming stripped 2 bases from V and 7 bases from J, with 8 bases between. The CDR3 totals 13 residues. CDR1 is SNHLY and CDR2 is FYNNEI in the germline V gene. CDR3 region: CASSELGSEKLFF. In DNA, the CDR3 is TGTGCCAGCAGTGAACTGGGGAGTGAAAAACTGTTTTTT.

This clonotype was detected many times. The chain carries TRBV5-4 and TRBJ1-2; D remains ambiguous. V shed 0 bases and J shed 7 bases, with 13 bases lying between them. The CDR3 spans 14 residues. The V gene's germline CDR1 is SGHNT and CDR2 YYREEE (reference sequence). In nucleotides, the CDR3 is TGTGCCAGCAGCTTGGCCGGTACCCTGGGTGGCTACACCTTC. Protein sequence: CASSLAGTLGGYTF.

V is TRBV6-8 and J is TRBJ1-6; D remains unclear. Per germline, CDR1 MNHGY and CDR2 SAAAGT. Trimming shortened V by 5 bases and J by 9 bases, and 17 bases separated the two germline ends. This CDR3 spans 15 amino acids. The CDR3 DNA follows: TGTGCCAGCAGTCTCACGGAGAAAAAGGGTTCACCCCTCCACTTT. This gives the protein CASSLTEKKGSPLHF.

This clonotype came up many times. V gene TRBV6-1 combines with J gene TRBJ2-5, with 12 nucleotides matching TRBD2. Germline CDR1 is MNHNS and CDR2 is SASEGT. Unmatched junction bases numbered 14, after V lost 6 bases and J lost 3 bases. The CDR3 spans 18 residues. CDR3 bases: TGTGCCAGCAGAATCTCCCTAGCGGGGGGGAGGCGTGAAGAGACCCAGTACTTC. Protein: CASRISLAGGRREETQYF.

This clonotype occurred many times. The rearrangement uses TRBV20-1 and TRBJ2-3; 12 bases match TRBD2. In germline, CDR1 is DFQATT, CDR2 SNEGSKA (reference sequence). The CDR3 totals 15 residues. Trimming at V came to 6 bases and at J to 4 bases, leaving 8 bases not matched to a gene. The CDR3 spells CSAQAGTSGSDTQYF. The CDR3, as DNA: TGCAGTGCACAAGCCGGGACTAGCGGGTCAGATACGCAGTATTTT.

This clonotype was found many times. The chain is built from TRBV5-4 and TRBJ1-1; 8 bases align to TRBD1. The V gene's germline CDR1 is SGHNT and CDR2 YYREEE (reference sequence). CDR3 length equals 15 residues. V lost 3 bases to trimming and J lost 11 bases; unmatched junction nucleotides: 15. The DNA for the CDR3 is TGTGCCAGCAGCTCCGCCCGGGACAGGACGCGGGAGGCTTTCTTT. Its protein is CASSSARDRTREAFF.

The chain recombines TRBV27 with TRBJ1-6; D gene uncertain. This CDR3 is 15 amino acids long. Germline CDR1 is MNHEY and CDR2 is SMNVEV (reference sequence). V shed 7 bases and J shed 0 bases, with 10 bases lying between them. The CDR3 DNA sequence: TGTGCCAGCACTCGCGTTAGCTCCTATAATTCACCCCTCCACTTT. It codes for CASTRVSSYNSPLHF.

The gene calls are TRBV7-9 and TRBJ2-2; 8 bases are a match to TRBD2. Germline values: CDR1 SEHNR, CDR2 FQNEAQ (reference sequence). The J segment lost 0 bases and the V segment lost 4 bases, leaving 7 bases of the junction unmatched. The CDR3 spans 17 residues. The CDR3 coding sequence is TGTGCCAGCAGCTCCCTAGCGGGCTTTTCGAACACCGGGGAGCTGTTTTTT. It translates to CASSSLAGFSNTGELFF. Full variable domain (remainder filled in from reference TRBV7-9 and TRBJ2-2): DTGVSQNPRHKITKRGQNVTFRCDPISEHNRLYWYRQTLGQGPEFLTYFQNEAQLEKSRLLSDRFSAERPKGSFSTLEIQRTEQGDSAMYLCASSSLAGFSNTGELFFGEGSRLTVL.

In regard to this clonotype: A much larger clone is a single base away; this may be a read error. The chain has TRBV3-1 and TRBJ1-2; possibly TRBD1 for D (5 bases). Germline CDR1 LGHDT, CDR2 YNNKEL (reference sequence). Between the trimmed V and J ends, which lost 1 base and 8 bases, there was a span of 14 bases. The CDR3 totals 14 residues. The CDR3 coding sequence is TGTGCCAGCAGCCAAGGAGGAGGGGCGAGGGGCTACACCTTC. Its translation: CASSQGGGARGYTF.

This rearrangement joins TRBV29-1 to TRBJ2-3, with TRBD1 matching over 7 bases. The CDR3 loop spans 14 amino acids. Germline V CDR1 and CDR2: SQVTM, ANQGSEA. Trimming cost V 8 bases and J 4 bases; bases outside gene matches: 12. The DNA for the CDR3 is TGCAGCTGTAAACGACAGGGCTTCGCAGATACGCAGTATTTT. It translates to CSCKRQGFADTQYF.